This TCR beta chain was sequenced during a study of shared clonotypes between healthy human individuals. HIV-negative, healthy adults without recent acute infections or vaccinations were the donors. Each cell subset's genomic DNA was divided evenly among several immunoSEQ plates. When replicate PCRs were run on sorted subsets, they used roughly 0.2 ug DNA, approximately 33,000 T cell genomes. Sequencing used immunoSEQ multiplex PCR; TCRdb keeps in-frame clones, though not all of them. The data hold approximately 980,000 clones, with 60% to 85% observed a single time. V lost 6 bases to trimming and J lost 4 bases, with 12 bases between them. Germline CDR1 is MDHEN and CDR2 is SYDVKM. The CDR3 consists of 13 residues.

The chain links TRBV28 to TRBJ1-2; D gene unclear. What was sequenced was memory CD4+ T cells sorted from blood. Subset noted: CD45RA-negative fraction. The sequence derives from a man aged 18-30 years in good health. In DNA, the CDR3 is TGTGCCAGCAGCTCCGACGGGGTCTATGGCTACACCTTC. It encodes CASSSDGVYGYTF.